This T cell receptor beta chain was observed in a study of shared clonotypes between healthy human individuals. General study findings and limits: Richness estimates generally favored naive over memory subsets. What rarefaction showed was incomplete sorted-subset sequencing despite large depth.

Sequencing used immunoSEQ multiplex PCR; TCRdb keeps in-frame clones, though not all of them. This table holds some 1 million clones, roughly 80% found once. Germline CDR1 is SGHTA and CDR2 is FQGNSA. The CDR3 consists of 15 residues. Concerning this clone itself: Antigen unknown. It is likely a read error: a sequence one base away is far more abundant. Other DNA sequences within the sample encode an identical CDR3.

This chain joins TRBV7-2 and TRBJ2-2, with 12 bases fitting TRBD2. This receptor was obtained from a man aged 18 to 30 in good health. The material sequenced was memory CD4+ T cells sorted from blood. The subset was: CD45RA-negative fraction. The chain's CDR3 is CASSLGLAGAGELFF. The CDR3 DNA is TGTGCCAGCAGCTTAGGACTAGCGGGGGCCGGAGAGCTGTTTTTT.